This T cell receptor beta chain appears in the sequencing data of a study of CD8 T cells in ankylosing spondylitis. Study-wide results and limits: Disease-linked clones reportedly concentrated significantly in matched ankylosing spondylitis synovial fluid. CD8+ disease-linked clones were present at relatively low frequencies in blood. Seemingly distinctive of ankylosing spondylitis blood was a TCR beta motif formed by eight highly homologous variants.

This clonotype was counted at least ten times. Its antigen is as yet unknown. This CDR3 has 13 residues. Trimming took 5 bases from V and 5 from J; bases not matched to a gene: 5. Each TCR beta library was made by quantitative 5'-RACE that incorporated molecular barcodes. Each CDR3 protein gets one entry after TCRdb re-called the 5' RACE reads with MiXCR. The sample comprises some 220,000 distinct CDR3 sequences, roughly 8.2% of which are singletons, and roughly 4.9% rests with the top ten. The gene calls are TRBV12-3 or TRBV12-4 and TRBJ2-7, with 8 bases aligning to TRBD2. Sequencing was carried out using blood, either unsorted or a sorted T cell fraction (not recorded which). The receptor comes from a female donor with ankylosing spondylitis or in good health (not recorded which). In nucleotides, the CDR3 is TGTGCCAGCAGTCCCGGGACTAGAAACGAGCAGTACTTC. It specifies CASSPGTRNEQYF.